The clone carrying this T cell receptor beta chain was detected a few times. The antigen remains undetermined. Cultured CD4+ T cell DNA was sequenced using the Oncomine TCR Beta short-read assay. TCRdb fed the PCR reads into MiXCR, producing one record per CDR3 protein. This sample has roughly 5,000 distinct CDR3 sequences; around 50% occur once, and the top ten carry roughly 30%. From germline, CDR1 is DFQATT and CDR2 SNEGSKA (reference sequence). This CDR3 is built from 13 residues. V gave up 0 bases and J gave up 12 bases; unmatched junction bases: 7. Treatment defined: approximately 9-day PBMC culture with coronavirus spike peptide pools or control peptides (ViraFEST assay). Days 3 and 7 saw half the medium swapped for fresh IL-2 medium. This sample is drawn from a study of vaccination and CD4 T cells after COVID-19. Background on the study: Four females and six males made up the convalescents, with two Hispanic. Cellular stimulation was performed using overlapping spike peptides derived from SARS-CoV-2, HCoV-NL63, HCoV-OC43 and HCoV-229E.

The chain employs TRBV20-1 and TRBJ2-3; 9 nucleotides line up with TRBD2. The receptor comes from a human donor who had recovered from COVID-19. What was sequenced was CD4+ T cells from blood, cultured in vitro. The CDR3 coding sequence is TGCAGTGCTAGAGATATGGGCGGGGGGGCCCAGTATTTT. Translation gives CSARDMGGGAQYF.